This T cell receptor beta chain was retrieved from a study of T cells in Graves' hyperthyroidism and ophthalmopathy. Diagnostic assessment was based on clinical symptoms, serum thyroxine and TRAb, thyroid ultrasound and orbital computed tomography. Using roughly 9.4 ml of fresh peripheral blood, PBMCs were prepared. Germline V gene data show CDR1 as MGHDK and CDR2 as SYGVNS. CDR3 length: 14 amino acids. Trimming removed 4 bases from V and 7 bases from J; junction bases left unmatched: 4. This clonotype was seen ten or more times. The target antigen is unknown. General study points: Blood shared most expanded thyroid clonotypes above 0.001.

Amplified TCR beta CDR3 regions derived from RNA transcripts. The HTBI primer set served for first-round RT-PCR of the TCR CDR3. TCRdb reprocessed the multiplex PCR reads via MiXCR and lists one record per CDR3 protein. The sample lists 800,000 or so distinct CDR3 sequences; more than 30% were seen once. The chain employs TRBV25-1 and TRBJ1-6; TRBD1 aligns across 7 bases. Sequenced material: blood. This TCR was sampled from a man younger than 30 with Graves' hyperthyroidism. DNA for the CDR3: TGTGCCAGCAGTGCCGGGACAGTAAATTCACCCCTCCACTTT. This gives the protein CASSAGTVNSPLHF.